The rows below give T cell receptor beta chains drawn from one sample of a study of blood T cell repertoires in COVID-19. Assay used: immunoSEQ multiplex PCR; TCRdb lists only in-frame clones, some missing. The sample carries 95,000 to 100,000 clones, more than 65% recorded once. The source material was peripheral blood. The receptors stem from a woman older than 75 with active or convalescent COVID-19. Each CDR3 is given with its conserved first and last residue. The D gene is left open where the match is weak. The size of a clone is reported for some rows only, either as once, few or many, or as a class for expanded clones.

size	D	V	J	DNA	CDR3
few	NA	TRBV14	TRBJ2-7	TGTGCCAGCAGCCAAGTGTGGGGCCCTTTAACCTACGAGCAGTACTTC	CASSQVWGPLTYEQYF
NA	NA	TRBV6-2/TRBV6-3	TRBJ1-2	TGTGCCAGCAGCCCATCTAGGACAGCAACTACCAGTAACTATGGCTACACCTTC	CASSPSRTATTSNYGYTF
NA	NA	TRBV2	TRBJ1-1	TGTGCCAGCAGTCTAACTGAGGGCACTGAAGCTTTCTTT	CASSLTEGTEAFF
NA	TRBD2	TRBV2	TRBJ2-1	TGTGCCAGCAGAATCCTAGCGGGAGTCGATAATGAGCAGTTCTTC	CASRILAGVDNEQFF
NA	TRBD1	TRBV2	TRBJ1-5	TGTGCCAGCAGGGCGACAGGGCAGAATCAGCCCCAGCATTTT	CASRATGQNQPQHF
NA	NA	TRBV7-8	TRBJ2-3	TGTGCCAGCAGGACAACTAGTGGCGGCACAGATACGCAGTATTTT	CASRTTSGGTDTQYF
NA	NA	TRBV2	TRBJ1-1	TGTGCCAGCAGTGCGGGTTCCCGGGACACTGAAGCTTTCTTT	CASSAGSRDTEAFF
NA	NA	TRBV28	TRBJ2-7	TGTGCCAGCAGTCCTACAGCGGGTCGAACCTACGAGCAGTACTTC	CASSPTAGRTYEQYF
NA	NA	TRBV3-1/TRBV3-2	TRBJ1-2	TGTGCCAGCAGTCCCAGGACAGATAACTATGGCTACACCTTC	CASSPRTDNYGYTF
NA	NA	TRBV5-1	TRBJ1-3	TGTGCCAGCAGCTTACAGGCCAGTCTTGCCCCTGGAAACACCATATATTTT	CASSLQASLAPGNTIYF
NA	TRBD2	TRBV27	TRBJ2-7	TGTGCCAGCGGGGAGGGACTAGCGGCAGTGCAGTACTTC	CASGEGLAAVQYF
few	TRBD1	TRBV5-1	TRBJ2-3	TGCGCCAGCAGCACGGGACAGGGACCCACAGATACGCAGTATTTT	CASSTGQGPTDTQYF
NA	NA	TRBV19	TRBJ2-5	TGTGCCAGTAGGCAAGCGGGAGAGACCCAGTACTTC	CASRQAGETQYF
NA	TRBD2	TRBV7-7	TRBJ2-5	TGTGCCAGCAGCCCCGGACTAGCGGGATCTGGAGAGACCCAGTACTTC	CASSPGLAGSGETQYF
NA	NA	TRBV12-3/TRBV12-4	TRBJ2-2	TGTGCCAGCAGCACACGGGAGTACGAGCTGTTTTTT	CASSTREYELFF
NA	NA	TRBV12-3/TRBV12-4	TRBJ2-3	TGTGCCAGCAGTCAGTTAGATACGCAGTATTTT	CASSQLDTQYF
few	NA	TRBV18	TRBJ2-1	TGTGCCAGCTCACCACTAGGGGGTGAGCAGTTCTTC	CASSPLGGEQFF
many	TRBD2	TRBV28	TRBJ2-3	TGTGCCAGCAGTTACCTAGCGGATAGGCCGTCTAGCACAGATACGCAGTATTTT	CASSYLADRPSSTDTQYF
NA	TRBD1	TRBV6-5	TRBJ1-6	TGTGCCAGCAGTTACCACCGGGACAGGGGGACACCCCTCCACTTT	CASSYHRDRGTPLHF
once	NA	TRBV6-5	TRBJ1-5	TGTGCCAGCAGTTACTCCGGGGGGCGAACTCCCCAGCATTTT	CASSYSGGRTPQHF
NA	TRBD1	TRBV7-9	TRBJ2-5	TGTGCCAGCAGCTCAACCACAGGGGGCGCGGAGACCCAGTACTTC	CASSSTTGGAETQYF
few	TRBD2	TRBV4-2	TRBJ2-1	TGTGCCAGCAGCCAAGAAGGGACTAGCGGCTACAATGAGCAGTTCTTC	CASSQEGTSGYNEQFF
once	NA	TRBV6-5	TRBJ1-1	TGTGCCAGCCGACGGGTTATGAACACTGAAGCTTTCTTT	CASRRVMNTEAFF
few	TRBD1	TRBV4-2	TRBJ2-7	TGTGCCAGCAGCCAAGACCCCTCCGGGACAGGCTCCTACGAGCAGTACTTC	CASSQDPSGTGSYEQYF